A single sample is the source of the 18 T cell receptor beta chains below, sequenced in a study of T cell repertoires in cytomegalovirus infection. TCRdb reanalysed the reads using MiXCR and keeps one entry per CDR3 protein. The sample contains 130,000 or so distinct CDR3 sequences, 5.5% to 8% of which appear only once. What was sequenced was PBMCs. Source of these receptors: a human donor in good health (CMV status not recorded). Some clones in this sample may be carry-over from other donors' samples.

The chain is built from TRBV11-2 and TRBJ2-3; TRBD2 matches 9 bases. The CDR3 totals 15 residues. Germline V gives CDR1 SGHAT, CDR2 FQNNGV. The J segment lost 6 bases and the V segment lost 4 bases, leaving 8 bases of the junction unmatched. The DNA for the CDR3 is TGTGCCAGCAGCTCGCGGGGGGGCTCTTTGGATACGCAGTATTTT. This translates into CASSSRGGSLDTQYF. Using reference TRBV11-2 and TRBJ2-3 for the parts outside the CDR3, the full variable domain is EAGVAQSPRYKIIEKRQSVAFWCNPISGHATLYWYQQILGQGPKLLIQFQNNGVVDDSQLPKDRFSAERLKGVDSTLKIQPAKLEDSAVYLCASSSRGGSLDTQYFGPGTRLTVL.

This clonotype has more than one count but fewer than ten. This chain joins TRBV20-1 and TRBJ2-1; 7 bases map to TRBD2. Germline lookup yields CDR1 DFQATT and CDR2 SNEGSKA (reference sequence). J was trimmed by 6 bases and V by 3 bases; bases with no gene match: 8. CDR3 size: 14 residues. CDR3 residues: CSASPLATTNEQFF. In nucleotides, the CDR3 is TGCAGTGCTAGTCCACTAGCGACAACCAATGAGCAGTTCTTC.

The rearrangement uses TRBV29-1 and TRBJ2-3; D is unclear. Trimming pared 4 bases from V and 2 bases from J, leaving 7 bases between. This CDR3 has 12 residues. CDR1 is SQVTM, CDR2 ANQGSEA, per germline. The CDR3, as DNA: TGCAGCGTTGTAAGGCACACAGATACGCAGTATTTT. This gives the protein CSVVRHTDTQYF.

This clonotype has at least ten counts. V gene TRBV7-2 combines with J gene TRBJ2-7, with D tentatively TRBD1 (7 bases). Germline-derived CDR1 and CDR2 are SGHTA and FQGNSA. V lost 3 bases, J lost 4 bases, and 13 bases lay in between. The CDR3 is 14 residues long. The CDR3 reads CASSFSGGGYEQYF. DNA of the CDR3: TGTGCCAGCAGCTTTTCAGGGGGAGGTTACGAGCAGTACTTC.

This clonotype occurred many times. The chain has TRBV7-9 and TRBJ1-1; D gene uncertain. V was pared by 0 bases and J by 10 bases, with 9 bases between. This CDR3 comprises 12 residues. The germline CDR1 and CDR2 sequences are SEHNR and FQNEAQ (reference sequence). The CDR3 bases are TGTGCCAGCAGCTTAGCGGAAAGGGCAGCTTTCTTT. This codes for CASSLAERAAFF. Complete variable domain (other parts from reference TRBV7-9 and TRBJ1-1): DTGVSQNPRHKITKRGQNVTFRCDPISEHNRLYWYRQTLGQGPEFLTYFQNEAQLEKSRLLSDRFSAERPKGSFSTLEIQRTEQGDSAMYLCASSLAERAAFFGQGTRLTVV.

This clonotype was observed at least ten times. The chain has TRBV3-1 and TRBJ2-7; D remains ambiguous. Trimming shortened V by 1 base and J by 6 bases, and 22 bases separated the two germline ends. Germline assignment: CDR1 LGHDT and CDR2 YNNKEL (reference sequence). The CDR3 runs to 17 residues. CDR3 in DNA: TGTGCCAGCAGCCAAGGATGGGCAGCCAGTGGGGAAAGCGAGCAGTACTTC. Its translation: CASSQGWAASGESEQYF.

CDR3 in DNA: TGTGCCAGAAGCCCTATACGGGGGGTGTCGGCTGAAGCTTTCTTT. The encoded protein is CARSPIRGVSAEAFF. J is TRBJ1-1 and V is TRBV7-9; maybe TRBD1 (5 bases). The ends were cut back, 9 bases at V and 6 bases at J, with 23 bases in the middle. The germline V gene encodes CDR1 SEHNR and CDR2 FQNEAQ (reference sequence). The length of the CDR3 is 15 residues.

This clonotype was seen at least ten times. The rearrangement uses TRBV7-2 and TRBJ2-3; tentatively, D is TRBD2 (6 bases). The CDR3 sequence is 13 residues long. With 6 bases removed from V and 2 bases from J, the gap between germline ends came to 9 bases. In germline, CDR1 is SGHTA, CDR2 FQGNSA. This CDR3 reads CASRRGNTDTQYF. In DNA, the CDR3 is TGTGCCAGCAGGCGGGGAAACACAGATACGCAGTATTTT.

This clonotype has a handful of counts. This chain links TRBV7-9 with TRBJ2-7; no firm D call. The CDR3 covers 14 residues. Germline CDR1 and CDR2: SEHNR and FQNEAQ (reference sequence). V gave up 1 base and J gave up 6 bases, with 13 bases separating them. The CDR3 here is CASSLEGEGTEQYF. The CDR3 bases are TGTGCCAGCAGCTTAGAAGGTGAAGGTACCGAGCAGTACTTC. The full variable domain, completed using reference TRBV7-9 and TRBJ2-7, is DTGVSQNPRHKITKRGQNVTFRCDPISEHNRLYWYRQTLGQGPEFLTYFQNEAQLEKSRLLSDRFSAERPKGSFSTLEIQRTEQGDSAMYLCASSLEGEGTEQYFGPGTRLTVT.

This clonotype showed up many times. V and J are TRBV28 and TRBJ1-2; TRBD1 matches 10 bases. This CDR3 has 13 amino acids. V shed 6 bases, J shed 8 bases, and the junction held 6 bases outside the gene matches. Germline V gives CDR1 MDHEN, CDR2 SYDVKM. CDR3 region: CASRTGTGAGYTF. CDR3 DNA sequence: TGTGCCAGCAGGACCGGGACAGGGGCCGGCTACACCTTC.

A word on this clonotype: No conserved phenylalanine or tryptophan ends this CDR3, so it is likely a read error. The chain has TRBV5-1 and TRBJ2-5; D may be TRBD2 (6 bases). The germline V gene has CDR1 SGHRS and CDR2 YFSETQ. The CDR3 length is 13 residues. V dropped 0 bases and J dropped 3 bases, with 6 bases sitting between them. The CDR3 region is CASSLGTKETQYY. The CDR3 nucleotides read TGCGCCAGCAGCTTGGGGACTAAAGAGACCCAGTACTAC.

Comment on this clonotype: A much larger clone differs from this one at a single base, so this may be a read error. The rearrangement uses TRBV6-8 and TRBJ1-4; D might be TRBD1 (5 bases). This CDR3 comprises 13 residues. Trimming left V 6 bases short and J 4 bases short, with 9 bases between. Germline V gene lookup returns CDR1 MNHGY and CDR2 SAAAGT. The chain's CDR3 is CASRRQINEKLFF. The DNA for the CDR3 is TGTGCCAGCAGACGACAGATTAATGAAAAACTGTTTTTT.

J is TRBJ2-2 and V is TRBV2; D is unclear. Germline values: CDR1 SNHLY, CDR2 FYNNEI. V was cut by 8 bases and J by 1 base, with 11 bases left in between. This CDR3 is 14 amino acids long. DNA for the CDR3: TGTGCCAGCCAGGAACGAGGGAACACCGGGGAGCTGTTTTTT. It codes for CASQERGNTGELFF.

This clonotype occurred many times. The CDR3 region has the DNA TGTGCCAGCAGTTCCTCTAGAGTCAATGAGCAGTTCTTC. Protein product: CASSSSRVNEQFF. The J gene is TRBJ2-1, the V gene TRBV12-3 or TRBV12-4; D not certain. V gave up 4 bases and J gave up 6 bases, with 10 bases separating them. This CDR3 contains 13 residues.

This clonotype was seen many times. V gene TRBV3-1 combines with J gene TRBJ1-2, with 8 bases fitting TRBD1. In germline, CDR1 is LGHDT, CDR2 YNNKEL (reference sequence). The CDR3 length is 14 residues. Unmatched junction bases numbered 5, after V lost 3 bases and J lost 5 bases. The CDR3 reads CASSHPDREYGYTF. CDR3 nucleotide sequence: TGTGCCAGCAGCCATCCGGACAGGGAATATGGCTACACCTTC.

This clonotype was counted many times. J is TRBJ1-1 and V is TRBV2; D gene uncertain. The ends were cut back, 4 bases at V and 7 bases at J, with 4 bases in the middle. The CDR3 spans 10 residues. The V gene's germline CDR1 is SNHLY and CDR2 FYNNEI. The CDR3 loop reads CASSGFEAFF. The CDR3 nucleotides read TGTGCCAGCAGTGGGTTTGAAGCTTTCTTT.

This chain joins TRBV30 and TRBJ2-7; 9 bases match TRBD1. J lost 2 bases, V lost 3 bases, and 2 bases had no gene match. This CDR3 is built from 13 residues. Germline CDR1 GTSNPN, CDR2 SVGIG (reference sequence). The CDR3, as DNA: TGTGCCTGGAGGGGGACAGGGACCTACGAGCAGTACTTC. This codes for CAWRGTGTYEQYF. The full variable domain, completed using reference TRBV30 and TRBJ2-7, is SQTIHQWPATLVQPVGSPLSLECTVEGTSNPNLYWYRQAAGRGLQLLFYSVGIGQISSEVPQNLSASRPQDRQFILSSKKLLLSDSGFYLCAWRGTGTYEQYFGPGTRLTVT.

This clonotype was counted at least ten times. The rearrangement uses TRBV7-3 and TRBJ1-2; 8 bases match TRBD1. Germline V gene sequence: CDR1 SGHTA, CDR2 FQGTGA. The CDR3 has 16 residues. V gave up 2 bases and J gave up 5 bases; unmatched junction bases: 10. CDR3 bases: TGTGCCAGCAGCTTATCCGGGGGGGGACAGGCGTATGGCTACACCTTC. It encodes CASSLSGGGQAYGYTF.